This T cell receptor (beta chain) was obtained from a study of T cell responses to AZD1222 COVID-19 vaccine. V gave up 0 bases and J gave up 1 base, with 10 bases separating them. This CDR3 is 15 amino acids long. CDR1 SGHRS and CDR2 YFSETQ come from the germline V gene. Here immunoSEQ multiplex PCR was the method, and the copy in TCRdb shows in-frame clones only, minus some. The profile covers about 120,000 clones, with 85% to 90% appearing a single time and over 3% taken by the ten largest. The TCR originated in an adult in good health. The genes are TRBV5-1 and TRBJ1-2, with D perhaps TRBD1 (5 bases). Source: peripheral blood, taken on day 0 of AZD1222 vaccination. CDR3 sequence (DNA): TGCGCCAGCAGCTTGGCCTCAGGGTTTAACTATGGCTACACCTTC. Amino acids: CASSLASGFNYGYTF.